These 30 T cell receptor beta chains came from one sample sequenced in a study of T cells in Graves' hyperthyroidism and ophthalmopathy. The investigators amplified TCR beta CDR3 regions from RNA transcripts. TCR CDR3 regions were first amplified by RT-PCR with HTBI primers. MiXCR was run by TCRdb on the multiplex PCR reads, yielding one entry per CDR3 protein. The table has about 410,000 distinct CDR3 sequences, about 14% seen once. The sample comprised blood. Source of these receptors: a woman aged 25 to 39 with Graves' ophthalmopathy.

CDR3 sequence: CASRQGRANEQFF. CDR3 sequence (DNA): TGTGCCAGTCGCCAGGGGAGGGCTAATGAGCAGTTCTTC. The chain has TRBV19 and TRBJ2-1, with D possibly TRBD2 on 7 matching bases. Germline V gene sequence: CDR1 LNHDA, CDR2 SQIVND (reference sequence). The CDR3 contains 13 residues. V lost 8 bases, J lost 7 bases, and 15 bases lay in between.

This clonotype was seen ten or more times. The chain couples TRBV18 to TRBJ2-2; 12 positions agree with TRBD2. The CDR3 loop spans 18 amino acids. CDR1 is KGHSH and CDR2 is LQKENI in the germline V gene. Trimming cost V 1 base and J 2 bases; bases outside gene matches: 5. This CDR3 reads CASSPRTSGAANTGELFF. The CDR3 DNA follows: TGTGCCAGCTCACCACGGACTAGCGGGGCGGCTAACACCGGGGAGCTGTTTTTT.

This clonotype was counted a few times. This chain connects TRBV27 to TRBJ1-6; no reliable D call. Germline CDR1 and CDR2: MNHEY and SMNVEV (reference sequence). CDR3 length: 13 residues. V was cut by 5 bases and J by 14 bases, with 16 bases left in between. The CDR3 loop is CASSGSRKSSLHF. The CDR3 DNA reads TGTGCCAGCAGTGGCTCCAGGAAATCGTCCCTCCACTTT.

This clonotype came up many times. This chain uses TRBV12-3 or TRBV12-4 with TRBJ1-4; no clear D. This CDR3 contains 15 residues. Trimming took off 3 bases at V and 4 bases at J, with 12 bases between the two ends. The CDR3 DNA follows: TGTGCCAGCAGTTTTCGGCTTGGGGATAATGAAAAACTGTTTTTT. Translating gives CASSFRLGDNEKLFF.

A few counts support this clonotype. The chain carries TRBV20-1 and TRBJ2-4; TRBD1 is a possible D gene (6 bases). Germline V gene data show CDR1 as DFQATT and CDR2 as SNEGSKA (reference sequence). Trimming pared 0 bases from V and 2 bases from J, leaving 14 bases between. The CDR3 is 16 residues long. CDR3 sequence: CSARETGHSPKNIQYF. The CDR3 DNA follows: TGCAGTGCTAGAGAAACGGGACATAGCCCCAAAAACATTCAGTACTTC.

This clonotype came up many times. V gene TRBV28 combines with J gene TRBJ1-1, with D uncertain. V lost 5 bases and J lost 11, with 9 bases in between. CDR3 size: 10 residues. Germline V gene lookup returns CDR1 MDHEN and CDR2 SYDVKM. The CDR3 region is CASSMGRAFF. The DNA for the CDR3 is TGTGCCAGCAGTATGGGGAGGGCTTTCTTT.

This clonotype appeared many times. This chain uses TRBV14 with TRBJ2-7, with a weak D call TRBD1 (5 bases). There are 15 residues in the CDR3. The V end was cut by 1 base, the J end by 2 bases, with 12 bases between. Looked up from germline, CDR1 is SGHDN and CDR2 is FVKESK. CDR3 amino acids: CASSQAQGSTYEQYF. The DNA of the CDR3 is TGTGCCAGCAGCCAAGCTCAGGGTTCGACCTACGAGCAGTACTTC.

This clonotype was detected ten times or more. The rearrangement links TRBV20-1 to TRBJ2-7, with 7 bases identical to TRBD1. V shed 5 bases, J shed 2 bases, and the junction held 3 bases outside the gene matches. Germline V gene sequence: CDR1 DFQATT, CDR2 SNEGSKA (reference sequence). The CDR3 loop spans 12 amino acids. The CDR3 region is CSAPGTAYEQYF. The CDR3 DNA reads TGCAGTGCTCCCGGGACAGCCTACGAGCAGTACTTC.

The table lists this clonotype with many counts. V and J are TRBV20-1 and TRBJ1-1, with 8 bases fitting TRBD1. This CDR3 spans 13 amino acids. After removal of 6 bases from V and 0 bases from J, the junction contained 3 bases not matched to a gene. Germline CDR1 is DFQATT and CDR2 is SNEGSKA (reference sequence). CDR3 coding DNA: TGCAGTGCGCGACAGGGGATGAACACTGAAGCTTTCTTT. This gives the protein CSARQGMNTEAFF.

The chain combines TRBV5-1 with TRBJ1-5; a possible D gene is TRBD1 (5 bases). V gave up 0 bases and J gave up 8 bases, with 12 bases separating them. The CDR3 has 14 residues. The germline gives CDR1 SGHRS, CDR2 YFSETQ. CDR3 bases: TGCGCCAGCAGCTTGGGGGGCGCCGGTGAGCCCCAGCATTTT. Encoded protein: CASSLGGAGEPQHF.

The rearrangement links TRBV27 to TRBJ1-2; TRBD1 aligns across 11 bases. The CDR3 spans 14 residues. V trimming: 2 bases; J trimming: 11 bases; junction bases outside the gene matches: 7. Germline V gene sequence: CDR1 MNHEY, CDR2 SMNVEV (reference sequence). The CDR3 sequence: CASSLPGTGGGYTF. The CDR3 DNA sequence: TGTGCCAGCAGTTTACCTGGGACAGGGGGTGGGTACACCTTC.

This clonotype has a count of ten or more. The CDR3 here is CASSWRGQANTGELFF. The CDR3 DNA follows: TGTGCCAGCAGTTGGCGGGGCCAAGCGAACACCGGGGAGCTGTTTTTT. The genes are TRBV6-1 and TRBJ2-2; perhaps TRBD2 as D (6 bases). The CDR3 covers 16 residues. The germline V gene encodes CDR1 MNHNS and CDR2 SASEGT. The V and J ends lost 5 bases and 0 bases respectively, with 13 bases between them.

J is TRBJ2-3 and V is TRBV20-1; 9 bases map to TRBD2. CDR3 length: 14 amino acids. V lost 5 bases, J lost 1 base, and 4 bases stayed unmatched. Germline CDR1 is DFQATT and CDR2 is SNEGSKA (reference sequence). CDR3 in amino acids: CSAHQRGGTDTQYF. The CDR3 nucleotides read TGCAGTGCTCACCAGCGGGGGGGCACAGATACGCAGTATTTT.

This clonotype was seen at least ten times. The V call is TRBV20-1, the J call TRBJ2-4; D perhaps matches TRBD1 (6 bases). Germline lookup yields CDR1 DFQATT and CDR2 SNEGSKA (reference sequence). The CDR3 loop spans 14 amino acids. The V and J ends lost 2 bases and 1 base respectively, with 9 bases between them. The CDR3 loop reads CSARKRGAKNIQYF. CDR3 coding DNA: TGCAGTGCTAGAAAGAGGGGGGCCAAAAACATTCAGTACTTC.

This clonotype was observed at least ten times. V usage is TRBV2 and J usage is TRBJ1-1; 9 bases are a match to TRBD1. The CDR3 covers 15 residues. With V trimmed by 8 bases and J by 4 bases, 11 bases remained unmatched. The germline CDR1 and CDR2 sequences are SNHLY and FYNNEI. CDR3 sequence reads: CASLAGRQGVTEAFF. The DNA for the CDR3 is TGTGCCAGCCTCGCTGGGCGACAGGGGGTCACTGAAGCTTTCTTT.

This chain uses TRBV20-1 with TRBJ1-4; D may be TRBD1 (6 bases). This CDR3 spans 16 amino acids. Trimming stripped 6 bases from V and 7 bases from J, with 24 bases between. Germline CDR1 DFQATT, CDR2 SNEGSKA (reference sequence). The CDR3 protein is CSANGRGGPLFEKLFF. The DNA of the CDR3 is TGCAGTGCCAACGGAAGGGGGGGGCCCTTATTTGAAAAACTGTTTTTT.

This clonotype was counted ten times or more. The V and J genes are TRBV3-1 and TRBJ1-5; a weak D match, TRBD1 (6 bases). This CDR3 is built from 19 residues. The germline V gene has CDR1 LGHDT and CDR2 YNNKEL (reference sequence). With 3 bases removed from V and 7 bases from J, the gap between germline ends came to 28 bases. The CDR3 nucleotides read TGTGCCAGCAGCCAGACGTGGGGGCAGGGAAGGTCCCCGGGACAGCCCCAGCATTTT. This sequence encodes CASSQTWGQGRSPGQPQHF.

This clonotype came up many times. The rearrangement uses TRBV28 and TRBJ2-7; TRBD2 matches 7 bases. Trimming removed 7 bases from V and 7 bases from J; junction bases left unmatched: 16. Germline values: CDR1 MDHEN, CDR2 SYDVKM. This CDR3 has 15 residues. The CDR3 DNA sequence: TGTGCCAGCATCAACCATCGGGGGGTTTGGCGTGAGCAGTACTTC. Amino acids: CASINHRGVWREQYF.

This clonotype was recorded many times. The rearrangement uses TRBV20-1 and TRBJ1-3; TRBD1 is a possible D gene (5 bases). CDR1 is DFQATT and CDR2 is SNEGSKA in the germline V gene (reference sequence). V lost 6 bases, J lost 0 bases, and 18 bases lay in between. The CDR3 runs to 16 residues. The CDR3 nucleotides are TGCAGTGCAAATCCGGGAGGGGCCATCTCTGGAAACACCATATATTTT. Encoded protein: CSANPGGAISGNTIYF.

Many counts were recorded for this clonotype. J is TRBJ1-1 and V is TRBV3-1; 7 positions match TRBD1. The CDR3 is 16 amino acids. Trimming cost V 1 base and J 5 bases; bases outside gene matches: 10. Germline V lookup: CDR1 LGHDT, CDR2 YNNKEL (reference sequence). The CDR3 loop is CASSQVGRGRGTEAFF. The CDR3 DNA reads TGTGCCAGCAGCCAAGTGGGGAGGGGGCGAGGAACTGAAGCTTTCTTT.

This clonotype has ten or more counts. J is TRBJ1-4 and V is TRBV7-8, with D uncertain. The CDR3 has 15 residues. Germline lookup yields CDR1 SGHVS and CDR2 FQNEAQ. V lost 4 bases to trimming and J lost 5 bases, with 14 bases between them. DNA of the CDR3: TGTGCCAGCAGCTCCCGGAGCGGCTACAATGAAAAACTGTTTTTT. Translated, it gives CASSSRSGYNEKLFF.

This clonotype was observed many times. This sequence joins TRBV20-1 and TRBJ1-5; 9 nucleotides align to TRBD1. Germline assignment: CDR1 DFQATT and CDR2 SNEGSKA (reference sequence). This CDR3 is built from 17 residues. With 4 bases clipped from V and 1 base from J, the junction kept 11 bases outside the gene matches. CDR3 residues: CSATALQGAGSNQPQHF. The CDR3 DNA is TGCAGTGCTACGGCCTTACAGGGGGCGGGAAGCAATCAGCCCCAGCATTTT.

The genes are TRBV11-2 and TRBJ1-1; D ambiguous. This CDR3 contains 11 residues. Germline V gives CDR1 SGHAT, CDR2 FQNNGV. Trimming took 4 bases from V and 6 from J, leaving 6 bases between them. The CDR3 reads CASSYDAEAFF. The CDR3 nucleotides are TGTGCCAGCAGCTACGATGCTGAAGCTTTCTTT.

This clonotype was seen many times. The CDR3 reads CSAVPVAVGSGNTIYF. CDR3 bases: TGCAGCGCTGTACCTGTTGCGGTGGGCTCTGGAAACACCATATATTTT. The chain carries TRBV20-1 and TRBJ1-3; D is undetermined. The CDR3 extends over 16 amino acids. Germline V CDR1 and CDR2: DFQATT, SNEGSKA (reference sequence).

This clonotype has more than one count but fewer than ten. J is TRBJ2-2 and V is TRBV6-1; the D gene is possibly TRBD2 (5 bases). The CDR3 length is 15 residues. Trimming removed 6 bases at V and 2 bases at J, with 13 bases between. Germline values: CDR1 MNHNS, CDR2 SASEGT. The CDR3 nucleotides read TGTGCCAGCAGACGACGGGGAATCAACACCGGGGAGCTGTTTTTT. This translates into CASRRRGINTGELFF.

The table lists this clonotype with many counts. The V gene is TRBV2, the J gene TRBJ2-1, with D perhaps matching TRBD2 (5 bases). Trimming left V 10 bases short and J 1 base short, with 14 bases between. The germline CDR1 and CDR2 sequences are SNHLY and FYNNEI. The CDR3 has 14 amino acids. The CDR3: CAKGPAESYNEQFF. DNA for the CDR3: TGTGCCAAAGGTCCAGCGGAATCCTACAATGAGCAGTTCTTC.

This sequence joins TRBV7-8 and TRBJ2-7; 11 bases are a match to TRBD1. This CDR3 spans 15 amino acids. Germline values: CDR1 SGHVS, CDR2 FQNEAQ. Losses at the gene ends were 5 bases for V and 6 bases for J; bases not matched to a gene: 9. The CDR3 loop is CASSPGTGGFGEQYF. The CDR3 region has the DNA TGTGCCAGCAGCCCGGGGACAGGGGGATTCGGCGAGCAGTACTTC.

This clonotype was detected many times. CDR3 DNA: TGTGCCAGCAGTATCCCACTGGGACAGGTAACCGAACACGGCAAAAACATTCAGTACTTC. Its translation is CASSIPLGQVTEHGKNIQYF. The chain links TRBV6-1 to TRBJ2-4; 8 bases line up with TRBD1. Germline trimming cut 5 bases from V and 3 bases from J; bases unmatched to any gene: 21. This CDR3 has 20 amino acids. Per germline, CDR1 MNHNS and CDR2 SASEGT.

This clonotype was observed a handful of times. The V call is TRBV24-1, the J call TRBJ1-4; 7 positions match TRBD1. CDR3 length: 15 residues. V was pared by 6 bases and J by 2 bases, with 5 bases of the junction left unmatched. Germline V gene lookup returns CDR1 KGHDR and CDR2 SFDVKD. For the CDR3, the DNA is TGTGCCACCAGTAAATCAGGGGGGACTAATGAAAAACTGTTTTTT. Its translation: CATSKSGGTNEKLFF.

V gene TRBV20-1 combines with J gene TRBJ1-4, with D maybe TRBD1 (5 bases). The CDR3 contains 16 residues. Looked up from germline, CDR1 is DFQATT and CDR2 is SNEGSKA (reference sequence). V was pared by 6 bases and J by 6 bases, with 23 bases between. DNA for the CDR3: TGCAGTGCCAACGACAAGTCGGGGGTGTTGGATGAAAAACTGTTTTTT. Protein sequence: CSANDKSGVLDEKLFF.